Below, one T cell receptor beta chain is given with its context. Its target is not known. Library preparation (for TCRbeta) was performed with unique molecular identifiers. TCRdb reprocessed the PCR reads via MiXCR and lists one record per CDR3 protein. The table includes approximately 85,000 distinct CDR3 sequences, approximately 14% detected once. The data stem from a study of T-cell reconstitution after alpha-beta-depleted transplantation in children. Overall study findings and caveats: T-cell counts and diversity at one year post-transplant came mainly from newly produced T cells. High day-60 TCRbeta diversity in some patients came from surviving recipient T cells and thymic progenitors.

Per the germline V gene, CDR1 is MNHNS and CDR2 is SASEGT. The germline V and J ends were trimmed by 6 bases and 1 base, with 9 bases remaining between them. The CDR3 totals 13 residues. The chain combines TRBV6-1 with TRBJ1-1; D gene uncertain. The sample in question was PBMCs, mostly from graft donor cells, obtained 180 days after TCRalphabeta/CD19-depleted stem cell transplant. This clonotype was obtained from a male patient aged 2 to 10 who had a stem cell transplant for acute lymphoblastic leukemia, so the T cells may come from the graft donor. In DNA form, the CDR3 reads TGTGCCAGCAGGAACAGTCCGAACACTGAAGCTTTCTTT. Encoded protein: CASRNSPNTEAFF.